A single sample is the source of the 30 T cell receptor beta chains below, sequenced in a study of blood T cell repertoires in COVID-19. Sequenced by immunoSEQ multiplex PCR; TCRdb stores in-frame clones only, minus some. Altogether around 230,000 clones are present, 75% to 90% being singletons, with the ten largest covering 2% to 3%. Sequencing was carried out using peripheral blood. The receptor source for this set is a woman in her sixties or seventies with active or convalescent COVID-19.

This clone was detected a few times. The chain carries TRBV7-9 and TRBJ1-3; D gene unclear. Germline V lookup: CDR1 SEHNR, CDR2 FQNEAQ (reference sequence). The CDR3 sequence is 17 residues long. V lost 0 bases to trimming and J lost 4 bases, with 16 bases between them. The CDR3 reads CASSLAQVTLRGNTIYF. CDR3 coding DNA: TGTGCCAGCAGCTTAGCTCAGGTGACCCTGAGAGGAAACACCATATATTTT.

The rearrangement joins TRBV9 to TRBJ1-2, with D unresolved. Trimming stripped 0 bases from V and 1 base from J, with 10 bases between. The CDR3 runs to 15 residues. The germline V gene has CDR1 SGDLS and CDR2 YYNGEE. CDR3 bases: TGTGCCAGCAGCGTAGACGCCAGAAATAACTATGGCTACACCTTC. Residues: CASSVDARNNYGYTF.

This clone was seen once. V usage is TRBV28 and J usage is TRBJ1-4; TRBD1 aligns across 9 bases. J was trimmed by 5 bases and V by 4 bases; bases with no gene match: 14. The length of the CDR3 is 18 residues. CDR1 and CDR2 (germline): MDHEN, SYDVKM. CDR3: CASSSLLGQGLRNEKLFF. The CDR3 region has the DNA TGTGCCAGCAGTTCGCTCTTGGGACAGGGATTAAGAAATGAAAAACTGTTTTTT. The full variable domain, its missing parts supplied by reference TRBV28 and TRBJ1-4, is DVKVTQSSRYLVKRTGEKVFLECVQDMDHENMFWYRQDPGLGLRLIYFSYDVKMKEKGDIPEGYSVSREKKERFSLILESASTNQTSMYLCASSSLLGQGLRNEKLFFGSGTQLSVL.

The gene calls are TRBV29-1 and TRBJ2-1, with D possibly being TRBD1 (5 bases). Germline V gene data show CDR1 as SQVTM and CDR2 as ANQGSEA. The CDR3 covers 13 residues. Trimming shortened V by 4 bases and J by 5 bases, and 12 bases separated the two germline ends. CDR3 sequence (DNA): TGCAGCGTTGTAACAGGTGGGGACAATGAGCAGTTCTTC. Translated: CSVVTGGDNEQFF.

This chain joins TRBV7-2 and TRBJ2-2; 7 bases line up with TRBD2. CDR3 length equals 16 residues. Per germline, CDR1 SGHTA and CDR2 FQGNSA. V shed 5 bases and J 2 bases; nucleotides not matched to a gene: 8. The CDR3 region is CASSPVTGGNTGELFF. CDR3 DNA sequence: TGTGCCAGCAGCCCGGTTACGGGGGGTAACACCGGGGAGCTGTTTTTT.

V gene TRBV20-1 combines with J gene TRBJ2-5, with TRBD1 matching 10 bases. The CDR3 covers 15 residues. V trimming: 3 bases; J trimming: 5 bases; junction bases outside the gene matches: 9. Germline values: CDR1 DFQATT, CDR2 SNEGSKA (reference sequence). CDR3 region: CSASLGTGASETQYF. The CDR3 nucleotides read TGCAGTGCTAGTCTGGGGACAGGGGCTTCCGAGACCCAGTACTTC.

The chain links TRBV19 to TRBJ2-7, with 9 bases lining up with TRBD1. From germline, CDR1 is LNHDA and CDR2 SQIVND (reference sequence). The CDR3 loop spans 14 amino acids. V shed 7 bases, J shed 3 bases, and the junction held 7 bases outside the gene matches. The CDR3 DNA reads as TGTGCCAGTACCATGGGACAGGGTGACTACGAGCAGTACTTC. It specifies CASTMGQGDYEQYF.

This clone was recorded once. J is TRBJ2-7 and V is TRBV27; TRBD2 might be the D (6 bases). The V end lost 4 bases, the J end lost 3 bases, and 19 bases lay between the germline ends. In germline, CDR1 is MNHEY, CDR2 SMNVEV (reference sequence). The CDR3 contains 16 residues. The CDR3 nucleotides are TGTGCCAGCAGTTATACGGTTCTCGCTAGCGTCTACGAGCAGTACTTC. Protein sequence: CASSYTVLASVYEQYF.

This rearrangement joins TRBV2 to TRBJ1-5, with 9 bases aligning to TRBD1. This CDR3 is built from 15 residues. Germline-derived CDR1 and CDR2 are SNHLY and FYNNEI. The J segment lost 4 bases and the V segment lost 5 bases, leaving 6 bases of the junction unmatched. The CDR3 loop reads CASSPGQGSNQPQHF. The CDR3 bases are TGTGCCAGCAGTCCGGGACAGGGTAGTAATCAGCCCCAGCATTTT.

The chain has TRBV6-1 and TRBJ2-3; D possibly corresponds to TRBD1 (6 bases). Germline lookup yields CDR1 MNHNS and CDR2 SASEGT. The CDR3 is 16 amino acids. Trimming left V 4 bases short and J 3 bases short, with 17 bases between. This chain's CDR3 is CASSALQGSGTDTQYF. Here the CDR3 DNA reads TGTGCCAGCAGTGCCCTCCAGGGGTCGGGGACAGATACGCAGTATTTT.

The genes are TRBV6-6 and TRBJ1-3; D call uncertain. The germline V gene encodes CDR1 MNHNY and CDR2 SVGAGI (reference sequence). The CDR3 has 13 amino acids. Trimming took off 8 bases at V and 0 bases at J, with 8 bases between the two ends. The CDR3 DNA follows: TGTGCCAGCTTCCCCATCTCTGGAAACACCATATATTTT. Translation gives CASFPISGNTIYF.

V is TRBV3-1 (or the pseudogene TRBV3-2) and J is TRBJ2-3; 7 bases agree with TRBD2. Germline V CDR1 and CDR2: LGHDT, YNNKEL (reference sequence). The CDR3 has 16 amino acids. Trimming took 6 bases from V and 3 from J; bases not matched to a gene: 12. The CDR3 sequence is CASRKRAGEGTDTQYF. CDR3 sequence (DNA): TGTGCCAGCAGAAAAAGGGCGGGAGAAGGTACAGATACGCAGTATTTT.

V usage is TRBV9 and J usage is TRBJ1-2, with TRBD1 matching over 9 bases. J was trimmed by 3 bases and V by 4 bases; bases with no gene match: 7. Per germline, CDR1 SGDLS and CDR2 YYNGEE. The CDR3 totals 15 residues. The CDR3 sequence is CASSSPDRGYYGYTF. The DNA of the CDR3 is TGTGCCAGCAGCTCACCGGACAGGGGATACTATGGCTACACCTTC.

The V and J genes are TRBV4-2 and TRBJ2-7; 7 nucleotides align to TRBD1. After removal of 1 base from V and 6 bases from J, the junction contained 6 bases not matched to a gene. Germline assignment: CDR1 LGHNA and CDR2 YNFKEQ. The CDR3 extends over 14 amino acids. The CDR3 bases are TGTGCCAGCAGCCAAGGACAGGGCTACCTCGAGCAGTACTTC. Protein sequence: CASSQGQGYLEQYF.

This chain joins TRBV19 and TRBJ1-4; no reliable D call. Trimming stripped 7 bases from V and 8 bases from J, with 17 bases between. The CDR3 covers 14 residues. The germline V gene encodes CDR1 LNHDA and CDR2 SQIVND (reference sequence). This CDR3 is CASNHLGAGEKLFF. The DNA for the CDR3 is TGTGCCAGTAATCACTTGGGCGCGGGCGAAAAACTGTTTTTT.

The chain links TRBV6-5 to TRBJ1-2; TRBD1 matches 9 bases. This CDR3 contains 16 residues. V lost 2 bases and J lost 8; bases outside the gene matches: 12. Germline V gives CDR1 MNHEY, CDR2 SVGAGI. CDR3 bases: TGTGCCAGCAGTTACGTTCTCCTCCGGGACAGGGAAGGCTACACCTTC. It yields the protein CASSYVLLRDREGYTF.

Here the CDR3 reads CASSLIAAYNEQFF. For the CDR3, the DNA is TGTGCCAGCAGCTTAATAGCGGCGTACAATGAGCAGTTCTTC. The rearrangement joins TRBV7-9 to TRBJ2-1; the D gene is possibly TRBD2 (6 bases). Germline V gene lookup returns CDR1 SEHNR and CDR2 FQNEAQ (reference sequence). The CDR3 has 14 residues. The ends were cut back, 2 bases at V and 4 bases at J, with 9 bases in the middle.

This clone occurred once. The chain couples TRBV6-5 to TRBJ1-1; weak D call: TRBD1 (5 bases). CDR1 and CDR2 from the germline V gene are MNHEY and SVGAGI. The germline V and J ends were trimmed by 6 bases and 4 bases, with 12 bases remaining between them. This CDR3 has 13 residues. Here the CDR3 DNA reads TGTGCCAGCAGGAGGGTCGGGGGCACTGAAGCTTTCTTT. Translated: CASRRVGGTEAFF.

This chain uses TRBV4-3 with TRBJ1-4, with D hard to call. The CDR3 loop spans 17 amino acids. In germline, CDR1 is LGHNA, CDR2 YSLEER. Trimming left V 0 bases short and J 4 bases short, with 15 bases between. CDR3 residues: CASSQDPAGRSNEKLFF. In nucleotides, the CDR3 is TGCGCCAGCAGCCAAGATCCAGCGGGCAGAAGTAATGAAAAACTGTTTTTT.

The genes are TRBV3-1 (or the pseudogene TRBV3-2) and TRBJ2-1; TRBD1 aligns across 7 bases. The V segment lost 6 bases and the J segment 5 bases; nucleotides outside the gene matches: 4. This CDR3 is 13 amino acids long. Germline V lookup: CDR1 LGHDT, CDR2 YNNKEL (reference sequence). The CDR3 region has the DNA TGTGCCAGCAGTTGGACAGGAGACAATGAGCAGTTCTTC. It yields the protein CASSWTGDNEQFF.

Only a few counts were recorded for this clone. This chain uses TRBV21-1 with TRBJ1-1; whether TRBD1, the table's D call, matches the DNA was not checked. TRBV21-1 has pseudogene status. This CDR3 spans 15 amino acids. DNA for the CDR3: TGTGCCAGCAGCAAAAATCCCTGCCAGGGCAATGAAGCTTTCTTT. This translates into CASSKNPCQGNEAFF.

This CDR3 reads CASNPGTPGNTIYF. The CDR3 DNA reads TGTGCCAGCAACCCCGGGACACCAGGAAACACCATATATTTT. The chain uses TRBV7-9 and TRBJ1-3; TRBD1 might be the D (6 bases). Trimming shortened V by 7 bases and J by 4 bases, and 14 bases separated the two germline ends. Germline V gene sequence: CDR1 SEHNR, CDR2 FQNEAQ (reference sequence). This CDR3 is 14 amino acids long.

The V call is TRBV29-1, the J call TRBJ1-1; 8 bases agree with TRBD1. CDR1 and CDR2 from the germline V gene are SQVTM and ANQGSEA. CDR3 size: 13 residues. V shed 3 bases and J 5 bases; nucleotides not matched to a gene: 5. The CDR3 loop reads CSVEGTGGTEAFF. The CDR3 DNA reads TGCAGCGTTGAGGGGACAGGAGGGACTGAAGCTTTCTTT.

V gene TRBV7-2 combines with J gene TRBJ2-3; 8 bases agree with TRBD2. V was pared by 5 bases and J by 5 bases, with 6 bases of the junction left unmatched. This CDR3 spans 14 amino acids. Germline V lookup: CDR1 SGHTA, CDR2 FQGNSA. DNA of the CDR3: TGTGCCAGCAGCCCGTCCGGGGGGGGAGATACGCAGTATTTT. Encoded protein: CASSPSGGGDTQYF.

The V and J genes are TRBV5-1 and TRBJ2-5; D may be TRBD1 (6 bases). The CDR3 consists of 13 residues. Germline lookup yields CDR1 SGHRS and CDR2 YFSETQ. V was trimmed by 5 bases and J by 1 base, leaving 9 bases between them. Here the CDR3 DNA reads TGCGCCAGCAGAGGACAGCCCCAAGAGACCCAGTACTTC. This translates into CASRGQPQETQYF.

As DNA, the CDR3 is TGTGCCACCAGGACAGGCGGGACAGGCACCGGGGAGCTGTTTTTT. This sequence encodes CATRTGGTGTGELFF. The chain links TRBV6-5 to TRBJ2-2, with 8 bases identical to TRBD1. J gave up 4 bases and V 10 bases, and 11 bases lay outside the gene matches. There are 15 residues in the CDR3. The V gene's germline CDR1 is MNHEY and CDR2 SVGAGI.

The chain uses TRBV10-3 and TRBJ1-5, with a possible D match to TRBD1 (6 bases). The CDR3 length is 14 residues. V gave up 4 bases and J gave up 6 bases, with 13 bases separating them. Germline CDR1 ENHRY, CDR2 SYGVKD. CDR3 in amino acids: CAISAAGGSQPQHF. Here the CDR3 DNA reads TGTGCCATCAGTGCAGCGGGGGGCAGTCAGCCCCAGCATTTT.

This rearrangement joins TRBV5-4 to TRBJ2-1, with 10 bases matching TRBD2. There are 15 residues in the CDR3. Germline V lookup: CDR1 SGHNT, CDR2 YYREEE (reference sequence). Trimming took 1 base from V and 7 from J; bases not matched to a gene: 5. CDR3 amino acids: CASSLPGTSENEQFF. The CDR3 DNA sequence: TGTGCCAGCAGCTTGCCCGGGACTAGCGAGAATGAGCAGTTCTTC.

The table lists this clone with a count of one. V gene TRBV7-2 combines with J gene TRBJ2-1; D might be TRBD1 (6 bases). This CDR3 has 15 amino acids. The germline V and J ends were trimmed by 5 bases and 10 bases, with 21 bases remaining between them. Per the germline V gene, CDR1 is SGHTA and CDR2 is FQGNSA. DNA of the CDR3: TGTGCCAGCAGCATGTCAGGGGCCGCAAAAGCCGAGCAGTTCTTC. Its protein is CASSMSGAAKAEQFF.

The rearrangement joins TRBV19 to TRBJ2-7; no clear D. The V gene's germline CDR1 is LNHDA and CDR2 SQIVND (reference sequence). The ends were cut back, 6 bases at V and 0 bases at J, with 12 bases in the middle. This CDR3 spans 14 amino acids. As DNA, the CDR3 is TGTGCCAGTAGCCAGAAGACTCGCTCCTACGAGCAGTACTTC. Its protein is CASSQKTRSYEQYF. The variable domain in full, with the rest retrieved from reference TRBV19 and TRBJ2-7, is DGGITQSPKYLFRKEGQNVTLSCEQNLNHDAMYWYRQDPGQGLRLIYYSQIVNDFQKGDIAEGYSVSREKKESFPLTVTSAQKNPTAFYLCASSQKTRSYEQYFGPGTRLTVT.